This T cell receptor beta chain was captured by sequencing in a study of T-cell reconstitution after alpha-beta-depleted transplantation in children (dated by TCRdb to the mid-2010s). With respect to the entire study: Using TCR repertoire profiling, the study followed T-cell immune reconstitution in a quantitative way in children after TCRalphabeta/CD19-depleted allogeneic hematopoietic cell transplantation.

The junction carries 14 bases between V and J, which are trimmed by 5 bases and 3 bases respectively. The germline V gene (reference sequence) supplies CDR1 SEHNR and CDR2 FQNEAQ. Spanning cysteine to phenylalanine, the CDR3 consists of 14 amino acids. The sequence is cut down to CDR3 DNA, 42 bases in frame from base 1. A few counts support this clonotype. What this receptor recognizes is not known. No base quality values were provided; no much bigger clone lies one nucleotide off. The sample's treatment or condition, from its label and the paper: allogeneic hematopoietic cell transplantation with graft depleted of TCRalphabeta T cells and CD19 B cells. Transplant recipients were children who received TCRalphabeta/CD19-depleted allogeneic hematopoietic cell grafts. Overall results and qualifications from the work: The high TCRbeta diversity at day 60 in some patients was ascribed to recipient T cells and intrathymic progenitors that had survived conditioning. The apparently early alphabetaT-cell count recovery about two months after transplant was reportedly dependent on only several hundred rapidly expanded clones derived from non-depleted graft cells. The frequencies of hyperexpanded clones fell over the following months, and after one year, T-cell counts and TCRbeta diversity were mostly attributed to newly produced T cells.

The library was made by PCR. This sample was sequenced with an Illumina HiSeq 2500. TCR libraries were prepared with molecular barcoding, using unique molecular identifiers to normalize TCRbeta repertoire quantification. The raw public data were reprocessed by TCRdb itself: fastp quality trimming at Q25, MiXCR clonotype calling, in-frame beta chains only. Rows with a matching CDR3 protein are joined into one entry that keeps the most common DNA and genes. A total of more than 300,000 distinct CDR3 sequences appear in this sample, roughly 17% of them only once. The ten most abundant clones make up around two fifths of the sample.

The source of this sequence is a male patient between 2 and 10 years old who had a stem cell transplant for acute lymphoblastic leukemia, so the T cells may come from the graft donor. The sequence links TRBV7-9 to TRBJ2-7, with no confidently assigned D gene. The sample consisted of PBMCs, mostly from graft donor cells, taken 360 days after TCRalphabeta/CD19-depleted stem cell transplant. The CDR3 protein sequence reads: CASSQSDVYYEQYF. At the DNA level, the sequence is TGTGCCAGCAGCCAATCGGACGTTTACTACGAGCAGTACTTC.